A single sample gave rise to the 13 T cell receptor beta chains below, sequenced in a study of T cells after yellow fever vaccination. TCRdb re-derived calls from the 5' RACE reads in MiXCR, one entry per CDR3 protein. This sample yields some 600,000 distinct CDR3 sequences, of which around an eighth are seen a single time; more than 12% belongs to the top ten. The material was PBMCs, obtained on the day of the yellow fever booster vaccination. The receptor set was obtained from a man aged 25 to 45 who received the YFV17D yellow fever vaccine.

The V gene is TRBV28, the J gene TRBJ2-7; D remains unclear. Looked up from germline, CDR1 is MDHEN and CDR2 is SYDVKM. This CDR3 region has 15 residues. Trimming removed 7 bases at V and 5 bases at J, with 21 bases between. The CDR3 DNA is TGTGCCAGCAAGGAGATCGGGCTTGGTTCCCACGAGCAGTACTTC. Residues: CASKEIGLGSHEQYF.

The rearrangement uses TRBV5-1 and TRBJ1-2; TRBD1 matches at 9 bases. V trimming: 4 bases; J trimming: 6 bases; junction bases outside the gene matches: 7. Looked up from germline, CDR1 is SGHRS and CDR2 is YFSETQ. CDR3 length equals 14 residues. DNA of the CDR3: TGCGCCAGCAGCACCACTACAGGGGGCGATGGCTACACCTTC. It encodes CASSTTTGGDGYTF.

This clonotype was seen only a few times. The J gene is TRBJ2-2, the V gene TRBV20-1; TRBD2 aligns across 7 bases. Per the germline V gene, CDR1 is DFQATT and CDR2 is SNEGSKA (reference sequence). The CDR3 sequence is 16 residues long. V lost 0 bases to trimming and J lost 3 bases; unmatched junction nucleotides: 7. Here the CDR3 DNA reads TGCAGTGCTAGAGATCTTATGCGGGAGCACACCGGGGAGCTGTTTTTT. Translation gives CSARDLMREHTGELFF.

This clonotype was observed a few times. This chain links TRBV29-1 with TRBJ2-3; weak D call: TRBD2 (7 bases). The CDR3 sequence is 13 residues long. Germline lookup yields CDR1 SQVTM and CDR2 ANQGSEA. Trimming left V 6 bases short and J 6 bases short, with 16 bases between. The CDR3 here is CSVDSGGRDTQYF. Here the CDR3 DNA reads TGCAGCGTAGACTCCGGGGGGCGGGATACGCAGTATTTT.

This clonotype was counted between two and nine times. The J gene is TRBJ1-4, the V gene TRBV7-6; 10 bases match TRBD1. V dropped 3 bases and J dropped 6; count of bases not matched to a gene: 16. Germline values: CDR1 SGHVS, CDR2 FNYEAQ. The CDR3 is 19 amino acids. For the CDR3, the DNA is TGTGCCAGCAGCTTCACCCCCGGGACAGGGGTAGATGATGATGAAAAACTGTTTTTT. Residues: CASSFTPGTGVDDDEKLFF. The variable domain in full, completed from reference TRBV7-6 and TRBJ1-4, reads GAGVSQSPRYKVTKRGQDVALRCDPISGHVSLYWYRQALGQGPEFLTYFNYEAQQDKSGLPNDRFSAERPEGSISTLTIQRTEQRDSAMYRCASSFTPGTGVDDDEKLFFGSGTQLSVL.

The chain recombines TRBV5-1 with TRBJ2-3, with 11 bases lining up with TRBD2. V lost 3 bases and J lost 5; bases outside the gene matches: 8. Germline CDR1 is SGHRS and CDR2 is YFSETQ. CDR3 size: 16 residues. The CDR3 loop is CASSSRPLAGGDTQYF. DNA for the CDR3: TGCGCCAGCAGCTCCCGCCCCCTAGCGGGAGGAGATACGCAGTATTTT.

This clonotype has only a few counts. Here the CDR3 DNA reads TGTGCCAGCCAGACAGGGAGCTCCTACGAGCAGTACTTC. This sequence encodes CASQTGSSYEQYF. The chain links TRBV6-1 to TRBJ2-7; 7 bases align to TRBD1. V dropped 8 bases and J dropped 0; count of bases not matched to a gene: 4. Germline assignment: CDR1 MNHNS and CDR2 SASEGT. This CDR3 is 13 amino acids long.

The chain recombines TRBV20-1 with TRBJ2-3; 9 bases align to TRBD2. Looked up from germline, CDR1 is DFQATT and CDR2 is SNEGSKA (reference sequence). The CDR3 spans 17 residues. J lost 3 bases, V lost 2 bases, and 12 bases had no gene match. CDR3 protein: CSARWPLAGRLTDTQYF. The DNA of the CDR3 is TGCAGTGCTAGATGGCCGCTAGCGGGACGCCTTACAGATACGCAGTATTTT.

This clonotype was observed a handful of times. The V call is TRBV29-1, the J call TRBJ1-1; 7 nucleotides align to TRBD1. Germline trimming cut 8 bases from V and 3 bases from J; bases unmatched to any gene: 9. The length of the CDR3 is 13 residues. Germline V lookup: CDR1 SQVTM, CDR2 ANQGSEA. CDR3 in DNA: TGCAGCACCAACAGGGGTGGTTACACTGAAGCTTTCTTT. Translated, it gives CSTNRGGYTEAFF.

The chain employs TRBV18 and TRBJ2-6, with unresolved D. CDR1 and CDR2 (germline): KGHSH, LQKENI. The CDR3 is made up of 16 amino acids. Trimming removed 1 base at V and 2 bases at J, with 9 bases between. The CDR3 loop reads CASSPLARPGANVLTF. The CDR3 bases are TGTGCCAGCTCACCACTAGCTAGGCCTGGGGCCAACGTCCTGACTTTC.

Details on this clonotype: With a much larger clone just one base away, this may be a read error. V usage is TRBV5-4 and J usage is TRBJ1-2; D uncertain. There are 13 residues in the CDR3. Trimming cost V 2 bases and J 4 bases, with 9 bases left between them. The germline CDR1 and CDR2 sequences are SGHNT and YYREEE (reference sequence). CDR3 bases: TGTGCCAGCAGCTTTGGAGGGAGCTATGGCTACACCTTC. Translating gives CASSFGGSYGYTF.

This rearrangement joins TRBV7-9 to TRBJ2-1, with TRBD1 as a possible D gene (6 bases). V lost 5 bases and J lost 3, with 14 bases in between. Germline CDR1 reads SEHNR; CDR2 reads FQNEAQ (reference sequence). CDR3 length: 15 amino acids. The CDR3 DNA sequence: TGTGCCAGCAGCCTCGGACAGCTATTCTACAATGAGCAGTTCTTC. Translated, it gives CASSLGQLFYNEQFF.

The V and J genes are TRBV12-5 and TRBJ1-2; D unclear. Germline V gene sequence: CDR1 LGHNT, CDR2 FRNRAP. The CDR3 has 12 amino acids. Between the trimmed V and J ends, which lost 7 bases and 5 bases, there was a span of 11 bases. The CDR3 reads CASASGRYGYTF. CDR3 nucleotides: TGTGCTAGTGCGTCAGGACGATATGGCTACACCTTC.